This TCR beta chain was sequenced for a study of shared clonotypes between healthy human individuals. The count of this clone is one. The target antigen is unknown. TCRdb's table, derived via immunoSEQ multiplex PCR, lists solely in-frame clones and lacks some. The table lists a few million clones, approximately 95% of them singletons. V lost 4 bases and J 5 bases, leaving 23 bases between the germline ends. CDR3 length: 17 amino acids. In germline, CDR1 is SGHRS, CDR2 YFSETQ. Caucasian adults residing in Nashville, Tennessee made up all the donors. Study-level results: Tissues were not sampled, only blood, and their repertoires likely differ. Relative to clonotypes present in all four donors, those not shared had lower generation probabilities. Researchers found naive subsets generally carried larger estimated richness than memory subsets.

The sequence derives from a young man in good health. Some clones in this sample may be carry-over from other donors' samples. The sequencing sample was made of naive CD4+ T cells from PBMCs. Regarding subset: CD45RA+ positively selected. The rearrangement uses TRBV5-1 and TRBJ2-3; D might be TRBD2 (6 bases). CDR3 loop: CASSLTPRDSPVDTQYF. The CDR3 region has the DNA TGCGCCAGCAGCCTGACTCCACGGGACTCACCAGTAGATACGCAGTATTTT.